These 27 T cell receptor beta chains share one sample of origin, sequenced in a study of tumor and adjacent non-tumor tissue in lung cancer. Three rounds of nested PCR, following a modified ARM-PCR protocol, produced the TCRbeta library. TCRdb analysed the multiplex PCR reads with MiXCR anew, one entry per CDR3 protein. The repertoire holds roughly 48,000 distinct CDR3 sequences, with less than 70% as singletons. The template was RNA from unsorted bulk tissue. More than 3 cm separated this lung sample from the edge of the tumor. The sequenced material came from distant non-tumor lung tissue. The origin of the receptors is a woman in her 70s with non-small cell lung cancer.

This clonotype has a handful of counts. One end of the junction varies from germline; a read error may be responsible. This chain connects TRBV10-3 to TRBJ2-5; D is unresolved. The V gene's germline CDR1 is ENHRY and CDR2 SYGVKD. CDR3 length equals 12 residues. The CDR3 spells CAISEWRETQCF. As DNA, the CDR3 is TGTGCCATCAGTGAATGGCGTGAGACCCAGTGCTTC.

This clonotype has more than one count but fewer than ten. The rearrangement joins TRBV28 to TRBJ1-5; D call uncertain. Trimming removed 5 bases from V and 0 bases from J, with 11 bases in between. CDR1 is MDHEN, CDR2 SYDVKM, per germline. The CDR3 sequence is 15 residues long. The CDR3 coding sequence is TGTGCCAGCAGTCCTCTTTATAATAGCAATCAGCCCCAGCATTTT. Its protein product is CASSPLYNSNQPQHF.

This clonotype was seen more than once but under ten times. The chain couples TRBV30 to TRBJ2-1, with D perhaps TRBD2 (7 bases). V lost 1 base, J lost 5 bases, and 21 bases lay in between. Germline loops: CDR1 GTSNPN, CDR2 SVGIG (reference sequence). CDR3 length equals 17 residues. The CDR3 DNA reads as TGTGCCTGGAGTGATTCAGGGGCTAGCGGAATCCACAATGAGCAGTTCTTC. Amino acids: CAWSDSGASGIHNEQFF. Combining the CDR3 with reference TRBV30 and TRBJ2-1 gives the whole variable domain SQTIHQWPATLVQPVGSPLSLECTVEGTSNPNLYWYRQAAGRGLQLLFYSVGIGQISSEVPQNLSASRPQDRQFILSSKKLLLSDSGFYLCAWSDSGASGIHNEQFFGPGTRLTVL.

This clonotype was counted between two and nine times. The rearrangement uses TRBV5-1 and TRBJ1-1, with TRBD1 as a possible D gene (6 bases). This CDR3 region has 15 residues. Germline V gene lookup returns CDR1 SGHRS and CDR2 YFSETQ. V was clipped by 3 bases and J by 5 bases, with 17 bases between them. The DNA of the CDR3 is TGCGCCAGCAGCTCCCTACAGGGAATGCATACTGAAGCTTTCTTT. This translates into CASSSLQGMHTEAFF.

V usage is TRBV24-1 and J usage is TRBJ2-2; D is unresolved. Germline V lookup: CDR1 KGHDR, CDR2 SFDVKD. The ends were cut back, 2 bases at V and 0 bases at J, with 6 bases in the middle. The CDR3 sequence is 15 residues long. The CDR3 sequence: CATSDSRTNTGELFF. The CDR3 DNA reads TGTGCCACCAGTGATTCCAGGACGAACACCGGGGAGCTGTTTTTT.

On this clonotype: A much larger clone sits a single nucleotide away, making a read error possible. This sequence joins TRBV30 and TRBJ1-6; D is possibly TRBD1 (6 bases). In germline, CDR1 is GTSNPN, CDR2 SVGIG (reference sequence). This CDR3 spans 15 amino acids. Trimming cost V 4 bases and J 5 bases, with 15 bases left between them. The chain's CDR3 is CAWNRPGQNNSPLHF. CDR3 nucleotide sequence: TGTGCCTGGAACAGGCCGGGACAAAATAATTCACCCCTCCACTTT.

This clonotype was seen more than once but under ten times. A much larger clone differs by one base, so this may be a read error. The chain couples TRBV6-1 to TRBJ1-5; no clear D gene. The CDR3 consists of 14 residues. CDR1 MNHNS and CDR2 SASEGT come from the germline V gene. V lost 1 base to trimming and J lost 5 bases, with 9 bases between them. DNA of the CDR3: TGTGCCAGCAGTGAAGTGGGCGGGGATCAGCCCCAGCATTTT. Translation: CASSEVGGDQPQHF.

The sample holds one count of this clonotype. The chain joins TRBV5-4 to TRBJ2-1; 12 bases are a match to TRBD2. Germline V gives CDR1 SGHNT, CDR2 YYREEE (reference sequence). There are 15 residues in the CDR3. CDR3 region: CVCSSTSGGIYEQFF. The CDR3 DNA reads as TGTGTCTGCAGCTCGACTAGCGGGGGCATCTATGAGCAGTTCTTC.

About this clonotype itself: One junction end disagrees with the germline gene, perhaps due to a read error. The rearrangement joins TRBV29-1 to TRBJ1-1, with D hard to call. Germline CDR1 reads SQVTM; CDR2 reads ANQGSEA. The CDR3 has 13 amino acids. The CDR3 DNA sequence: TGCAGTGGGAGACTAGGTGGGCAGAGTGAATCTTTCTTT. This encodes CSGRLGGQSESFF.

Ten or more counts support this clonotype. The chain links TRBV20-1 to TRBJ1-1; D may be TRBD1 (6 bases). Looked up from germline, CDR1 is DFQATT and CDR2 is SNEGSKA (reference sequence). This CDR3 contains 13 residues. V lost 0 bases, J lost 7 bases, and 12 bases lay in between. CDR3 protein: CSARDSGGDEAFF. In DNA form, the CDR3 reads TGCAGTGCTAGAGATTCCGGGGGCGATGAAGCTTTCTTT.

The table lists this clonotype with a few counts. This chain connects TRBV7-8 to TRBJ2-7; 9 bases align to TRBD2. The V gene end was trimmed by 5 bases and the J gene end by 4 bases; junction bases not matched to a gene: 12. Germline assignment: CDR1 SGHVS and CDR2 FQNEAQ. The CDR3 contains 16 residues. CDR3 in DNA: TGTGCCAGCAGCCCCCTGTCGGCGGGAGGGAATTACGAGCAGTACTTC. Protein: CASSPLSAGGNYEQYF.

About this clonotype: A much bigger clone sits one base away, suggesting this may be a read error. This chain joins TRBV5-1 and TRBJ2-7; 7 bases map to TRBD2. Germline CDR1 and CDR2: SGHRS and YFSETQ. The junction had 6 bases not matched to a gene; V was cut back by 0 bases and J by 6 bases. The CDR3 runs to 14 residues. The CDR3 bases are TGCGCCAGCAGCTTGGTAGCGGGCTCTTCCGAGCAGTACTTC. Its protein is CASSLVAGSSEQYF.

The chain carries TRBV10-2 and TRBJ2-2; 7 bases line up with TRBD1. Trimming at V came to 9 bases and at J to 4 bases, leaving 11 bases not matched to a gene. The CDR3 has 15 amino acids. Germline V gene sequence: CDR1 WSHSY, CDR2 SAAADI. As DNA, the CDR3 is TGCGCCAGTCTAAGAGGGGGCCTTACCACCGGGGAGCTGTTTTTT. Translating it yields CASLRGGLTTGELFF.

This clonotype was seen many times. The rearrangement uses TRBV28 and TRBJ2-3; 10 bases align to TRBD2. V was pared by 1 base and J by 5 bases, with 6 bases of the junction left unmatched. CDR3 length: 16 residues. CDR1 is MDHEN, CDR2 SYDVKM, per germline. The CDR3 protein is CASSLSLAGAEDTQYF. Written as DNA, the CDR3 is TGTGCCAGCAGTTTATCCCTAGCGGGAGCCGAAGATACGCAGTATTTT.

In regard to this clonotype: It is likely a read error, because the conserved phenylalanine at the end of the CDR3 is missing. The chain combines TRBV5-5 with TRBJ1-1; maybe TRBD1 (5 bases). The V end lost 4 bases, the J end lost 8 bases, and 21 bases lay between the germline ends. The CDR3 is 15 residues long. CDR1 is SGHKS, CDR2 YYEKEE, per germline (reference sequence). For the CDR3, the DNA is TGTGCCAGCAGCCGTCTACTCCAGGGAAACGGCGAAGCTTTCTCT. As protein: CASSRLLQGNGEAFS.

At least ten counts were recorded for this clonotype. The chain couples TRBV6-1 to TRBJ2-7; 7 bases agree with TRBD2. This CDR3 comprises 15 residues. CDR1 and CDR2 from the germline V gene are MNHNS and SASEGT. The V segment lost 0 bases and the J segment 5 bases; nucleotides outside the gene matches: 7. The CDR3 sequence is CASSEAGGGPNEQYF. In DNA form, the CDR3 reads TGTGCCAGCAGTGAAGCTGGGGGAGGGCCAAACGAGCAGTACTTC.

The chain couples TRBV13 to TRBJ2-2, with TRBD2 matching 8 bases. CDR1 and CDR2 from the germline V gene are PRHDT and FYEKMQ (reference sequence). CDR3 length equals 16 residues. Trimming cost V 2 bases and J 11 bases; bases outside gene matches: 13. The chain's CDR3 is CASSLSSGGRIGELFF. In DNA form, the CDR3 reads TGTGCCAGCAGCTTAAGCTCGGGGGGGCGCATTGGAGAGCTGTTTTTT.

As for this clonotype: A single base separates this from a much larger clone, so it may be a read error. In DNA, the CDR3 is TGTGCCAGCAGCAAAACGGGGACGGTGATAGATACGCAGTATTTT. Amino acids: CASSKTGTVIDTQYF. This chain links TRBV11-2 with TRBJ2-3, with D perhaps being TRBD1 or TRBD2 (5 bases each). Trimming shortened V by 5 bases and J by 5 bases, and 17 bases separated the two germline ends. This CDR3 comprises 15 residues. Germline CDR1 is SGHAT and CDR2 is FQNNGV. Full variable domain (missing parts from reference TRBV11-2 and TRBJ2-3): EAGVAQSPRYKIIEKRQSVAFWCNPISGHATLYWYQQILGQGPKLLIQFQNNGVVDDSQLPKDRFSAERLKGVDSTLKIQPAKLEDSAVYLCASSKTGTVIDTQYFGPGTRLTVL.

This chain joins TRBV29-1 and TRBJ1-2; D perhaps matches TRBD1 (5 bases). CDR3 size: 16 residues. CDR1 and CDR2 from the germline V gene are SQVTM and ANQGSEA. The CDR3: CRAMTEEAGFTYGYTF. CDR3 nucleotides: TGCAGGGCTATGACAGAGGAGGCAGGATTCACCTATGGCTACACCTTC.

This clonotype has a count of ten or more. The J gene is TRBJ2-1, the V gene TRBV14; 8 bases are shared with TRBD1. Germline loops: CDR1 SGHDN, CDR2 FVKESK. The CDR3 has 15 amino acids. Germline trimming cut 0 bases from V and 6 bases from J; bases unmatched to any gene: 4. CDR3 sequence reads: CASSQDRTGGNEQFF. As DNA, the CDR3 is TGTGCCAGCAGCCAAGATCGTACAGGGGGCAATGAGCAGTTCTTC.

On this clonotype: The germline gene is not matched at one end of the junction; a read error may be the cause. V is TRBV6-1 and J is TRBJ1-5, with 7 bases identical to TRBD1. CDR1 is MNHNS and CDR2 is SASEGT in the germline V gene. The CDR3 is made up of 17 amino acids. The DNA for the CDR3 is TGTCCCAGCAGTGAAAAACTAACAGGGGTAGGTAATCAGTCCCAGCATTTT. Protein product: CPSSEKLTGVGNQSQHF.

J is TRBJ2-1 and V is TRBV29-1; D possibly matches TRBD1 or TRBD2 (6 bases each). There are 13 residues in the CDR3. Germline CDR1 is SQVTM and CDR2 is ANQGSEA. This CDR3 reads CSVGGSECNEQFF. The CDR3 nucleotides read TGCAGTGTCGGGGGCTCTGAGTGCAATGAGCAGTTCTTC.

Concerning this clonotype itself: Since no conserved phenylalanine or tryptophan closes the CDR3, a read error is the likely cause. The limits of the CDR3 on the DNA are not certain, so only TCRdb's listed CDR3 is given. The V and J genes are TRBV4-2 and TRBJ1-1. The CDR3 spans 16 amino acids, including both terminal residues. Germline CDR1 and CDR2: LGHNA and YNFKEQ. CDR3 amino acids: CASGQEFTGGDTEAFS.

This CDR3 reads CSARITSGSFDEQFF. In DNA, the CDR3 is TGCAGTGCTAGGATTACTAGCGGGAGTTTCGATGAGCAGTTCTTC. J is TRBJ2-1 and V is TRBV20-1; the match to TRBD2 covers 11 bases. The length of the CDR3 is 15 residues. J lost 8 bases, V lost 3 bases, and 9 bases had no gene match. Per germline, CDR1 DFQATT and CDR2 SNEGSKA (reference sequence).

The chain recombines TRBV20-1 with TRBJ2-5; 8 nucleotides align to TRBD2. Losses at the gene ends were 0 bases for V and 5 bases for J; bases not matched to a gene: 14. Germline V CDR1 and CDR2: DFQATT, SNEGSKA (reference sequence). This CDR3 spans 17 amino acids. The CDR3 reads CSARDFNLAGTPETQYF. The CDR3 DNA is TGCAGTGCTAGAGATTTCAACTTAGCGGGAACCCCGGAGACCCAGTACTTC.

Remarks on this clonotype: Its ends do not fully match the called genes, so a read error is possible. In nucleotides, the CDR3 is TGTGCCAGAAGACTAGCGGGAGGATCGAGCTCCTACAGTGAGCAGTTCTTC. Residues: CARRLAGGSSSYSEQFF. The chain links TRBV6-6 to TRBJ2-1; 13 bases are a match to TRBD2. Germline loops: CDR1 MNHNY, CDR2 SVGAGI (reference sequence). The CDR3 has 17 amino acids.

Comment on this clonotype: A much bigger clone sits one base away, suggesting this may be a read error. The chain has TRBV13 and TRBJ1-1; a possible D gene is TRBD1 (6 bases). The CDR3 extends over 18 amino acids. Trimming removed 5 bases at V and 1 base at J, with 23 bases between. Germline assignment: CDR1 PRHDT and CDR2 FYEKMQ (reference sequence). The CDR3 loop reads CASSLEIKTGISNTEAFF. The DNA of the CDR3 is TGTGCCAGCAGCCTCGAGATTAAGACAGGTATATCGAACACTGAAGCTTTCTTT. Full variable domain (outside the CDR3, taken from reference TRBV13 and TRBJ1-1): AAGVIQSPRHLIKEKRETATLKCYPIPRHDTVYWYQQGPGQDPQFLISFYEKMQSDKGSIPDRFSAQQFSDYHSELNMSSLELGDSALYFCASSLEIKTGISNTEAFFGQGTRLTVV.